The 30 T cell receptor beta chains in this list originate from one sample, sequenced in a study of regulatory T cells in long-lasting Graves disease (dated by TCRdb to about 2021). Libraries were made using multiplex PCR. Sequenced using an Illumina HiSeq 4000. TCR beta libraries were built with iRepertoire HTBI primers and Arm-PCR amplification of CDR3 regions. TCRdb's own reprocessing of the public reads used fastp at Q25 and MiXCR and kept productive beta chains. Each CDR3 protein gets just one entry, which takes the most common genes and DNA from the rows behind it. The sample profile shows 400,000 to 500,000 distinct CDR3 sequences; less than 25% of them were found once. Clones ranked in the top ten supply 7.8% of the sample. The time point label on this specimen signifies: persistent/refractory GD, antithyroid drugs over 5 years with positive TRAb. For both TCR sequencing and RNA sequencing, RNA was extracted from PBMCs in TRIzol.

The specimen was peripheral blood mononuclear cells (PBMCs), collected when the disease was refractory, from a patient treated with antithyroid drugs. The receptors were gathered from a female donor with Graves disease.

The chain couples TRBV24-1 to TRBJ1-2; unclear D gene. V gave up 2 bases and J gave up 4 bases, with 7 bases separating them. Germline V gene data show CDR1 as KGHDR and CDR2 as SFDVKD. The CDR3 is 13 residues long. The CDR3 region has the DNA TGTGCCACCAGTGATTCCGGGATCTATGGCTACACCTTC. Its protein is CATSDSGIYGYTF.

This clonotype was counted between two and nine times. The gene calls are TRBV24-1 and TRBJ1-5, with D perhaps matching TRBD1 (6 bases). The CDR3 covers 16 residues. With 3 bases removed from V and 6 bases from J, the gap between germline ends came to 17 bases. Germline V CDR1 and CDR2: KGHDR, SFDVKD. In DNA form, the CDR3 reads TGTGCCACCAGTGATGGGGACACAGGGAGGGTTCAGCCCCAGCATTTT. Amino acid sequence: CATSDGDTGRVQPQHF.

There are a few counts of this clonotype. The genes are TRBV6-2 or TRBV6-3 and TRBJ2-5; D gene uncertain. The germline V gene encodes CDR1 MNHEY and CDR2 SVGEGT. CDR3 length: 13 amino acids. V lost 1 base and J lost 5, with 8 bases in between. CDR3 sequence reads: CASSYFGLETQYF. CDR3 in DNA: TGTGCCAGCAGTTACTTTGGGTTGGAGACCCAGTACTTC.

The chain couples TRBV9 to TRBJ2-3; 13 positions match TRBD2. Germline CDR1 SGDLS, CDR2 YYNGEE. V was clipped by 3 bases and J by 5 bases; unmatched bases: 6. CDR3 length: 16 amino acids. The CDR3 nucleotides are TGTGCCAGCAGCGCCCGACTAGCGGGAGGCGAAGATACGCAGTATTTT. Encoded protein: CASSARLAGGEDTQYF. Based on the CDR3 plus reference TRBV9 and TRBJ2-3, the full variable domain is DSGVTQTPKHLITATGQRVTLRCSPRSGDLSVYWYQQSLDQGLQFLIQYYNGEERAKGNILERFSAQQFPDLHSELNLSSLELGDSALYFCASSARLAGGEDTQYFGPGTRLTVL.

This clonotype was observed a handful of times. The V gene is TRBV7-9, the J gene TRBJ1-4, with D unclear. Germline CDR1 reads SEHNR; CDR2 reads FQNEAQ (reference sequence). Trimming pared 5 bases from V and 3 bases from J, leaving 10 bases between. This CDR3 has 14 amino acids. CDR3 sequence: CASSPGVPNEKLFF. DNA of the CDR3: TGTGCCAGCAGCCCGGGTGTACCTAATGAAAAACTGTTTTTT.

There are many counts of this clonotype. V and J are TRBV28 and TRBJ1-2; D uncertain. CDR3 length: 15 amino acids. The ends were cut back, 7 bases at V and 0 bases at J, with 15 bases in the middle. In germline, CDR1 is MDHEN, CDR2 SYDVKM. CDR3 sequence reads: CASNDLGSSNYGYTF. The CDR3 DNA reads TGTGCCAGCAACGACCTGGGCAGCTCTAACTATGGCTACACCTTC.

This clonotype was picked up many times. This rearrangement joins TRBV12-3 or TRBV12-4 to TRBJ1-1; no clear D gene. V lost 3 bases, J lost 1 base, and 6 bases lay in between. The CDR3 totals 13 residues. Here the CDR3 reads CASSLFGNTEAFF. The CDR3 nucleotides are TGTGCCAGCAGTTTGTTTGGGAACACTGAAGCTTTCTTT.

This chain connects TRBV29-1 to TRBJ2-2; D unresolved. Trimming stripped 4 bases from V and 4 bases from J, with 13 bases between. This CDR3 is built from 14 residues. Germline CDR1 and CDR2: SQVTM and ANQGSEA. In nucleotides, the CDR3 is TGCAGCGTTGGCCCCCTATCCGGCACCGGGGAGCTGTTTTTT. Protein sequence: CSVGPLSGTGELFF.

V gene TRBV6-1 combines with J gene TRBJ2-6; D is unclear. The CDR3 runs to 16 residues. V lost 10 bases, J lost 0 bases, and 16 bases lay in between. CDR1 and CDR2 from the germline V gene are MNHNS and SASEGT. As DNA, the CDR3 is TGTGCCACTAGGATTACTTCTTCCTCTGGGGCCAACGTCCTGACTTTC. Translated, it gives CATRITSSSGANVLTF.

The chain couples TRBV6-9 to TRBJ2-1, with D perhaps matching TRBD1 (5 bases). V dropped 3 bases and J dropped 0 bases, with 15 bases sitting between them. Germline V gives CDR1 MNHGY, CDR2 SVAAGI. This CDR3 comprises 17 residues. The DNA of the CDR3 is TGTGCCAGCAGTTACCTCGGACATTCCTACTCCTACAATGAGCAGTTCTTC. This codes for CASSYLGHSYSYNEQFF.

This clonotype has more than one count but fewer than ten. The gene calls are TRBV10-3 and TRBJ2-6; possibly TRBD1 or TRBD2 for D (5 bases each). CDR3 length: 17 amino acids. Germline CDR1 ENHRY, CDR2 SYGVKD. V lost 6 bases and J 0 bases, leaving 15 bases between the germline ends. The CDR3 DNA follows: TGTGCCATCAGCCGAGGGGTCAGAGCCTCTGGGGCCAACGTCCTGACTTTC. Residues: CAISRGVRASGANVLTF.

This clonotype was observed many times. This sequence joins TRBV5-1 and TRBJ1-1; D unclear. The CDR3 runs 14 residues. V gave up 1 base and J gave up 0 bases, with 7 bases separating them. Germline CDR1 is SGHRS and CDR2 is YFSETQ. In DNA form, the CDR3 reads TGCGCCAGCAGCTTGACCGCCCTGAACACTGAAGCTTTCTTT. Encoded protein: CASSLTALNTEAFF.

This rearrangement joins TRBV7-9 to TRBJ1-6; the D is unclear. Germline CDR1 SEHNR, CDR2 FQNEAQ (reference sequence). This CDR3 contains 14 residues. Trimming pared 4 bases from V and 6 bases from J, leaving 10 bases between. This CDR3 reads CASSSSGLNSPLHF. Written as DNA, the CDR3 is TGTGCCAGCAGCTCCAGTGGGCTTAATTCACCCCTCCACTTT.

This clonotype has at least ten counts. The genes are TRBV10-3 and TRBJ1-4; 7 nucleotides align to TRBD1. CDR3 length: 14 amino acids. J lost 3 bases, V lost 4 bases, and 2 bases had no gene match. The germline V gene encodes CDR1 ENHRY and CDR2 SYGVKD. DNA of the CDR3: TGTGCCATCAGTGGAGGGACAGCTAATGAAAAACTGTTTTTT. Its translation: CAISGGTANEKLFF.

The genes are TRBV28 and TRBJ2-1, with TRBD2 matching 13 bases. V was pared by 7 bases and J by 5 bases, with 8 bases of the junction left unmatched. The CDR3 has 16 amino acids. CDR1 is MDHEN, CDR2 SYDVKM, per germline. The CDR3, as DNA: TGTGCCAGCACTACTAGCGGGAGGGTTTATGACAATGAGCAGTTCTTC. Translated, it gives CASTTSGRVYDNEQFF.

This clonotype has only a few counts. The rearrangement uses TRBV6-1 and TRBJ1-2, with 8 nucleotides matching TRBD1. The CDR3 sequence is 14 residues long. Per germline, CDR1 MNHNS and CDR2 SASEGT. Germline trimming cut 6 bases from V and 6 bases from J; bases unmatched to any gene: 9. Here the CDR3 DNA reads TGTGCCAGCAGGGGGACAGGAAAGGAGAATGGCTACACCTTC. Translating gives CASRGTGKENGYTF.

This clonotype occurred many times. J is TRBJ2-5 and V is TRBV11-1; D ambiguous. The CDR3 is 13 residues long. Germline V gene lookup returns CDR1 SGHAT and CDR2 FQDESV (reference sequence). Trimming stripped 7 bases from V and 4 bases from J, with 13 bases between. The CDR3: CASMLDPRETQYF. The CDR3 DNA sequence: TGTGCCAGCATGCTGGACCCGAGAGAGACCCAGTACTTC.

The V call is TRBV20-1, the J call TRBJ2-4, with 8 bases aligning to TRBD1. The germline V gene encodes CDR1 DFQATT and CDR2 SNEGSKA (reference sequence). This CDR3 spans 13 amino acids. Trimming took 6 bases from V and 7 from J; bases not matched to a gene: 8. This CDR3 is CSASGQGGNIQYF. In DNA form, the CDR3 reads TGCAGTGCCAGCGGACAGGGTGGGAACATTCAGTACTTC.

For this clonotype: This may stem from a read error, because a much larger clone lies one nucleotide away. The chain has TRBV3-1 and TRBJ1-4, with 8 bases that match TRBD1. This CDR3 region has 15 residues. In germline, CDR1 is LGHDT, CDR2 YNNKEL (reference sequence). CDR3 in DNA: TGTGCCAGCAGCCATGCCGGGACAGGTGATGAAAAACCGTTTTTT. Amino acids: CASSHAGTGDEKPFF. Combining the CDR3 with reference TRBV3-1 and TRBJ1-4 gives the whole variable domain DTAVSQTPKYLVTQMGNDKSIKCEQNLGHDTMYWYKQDSKKFLKIMFSYNNKELIINETVPNRFSPKSPDKAHLNLHINSLELGDSAVYFCASSHAGTGDEKPFFGSGTQLSVL.

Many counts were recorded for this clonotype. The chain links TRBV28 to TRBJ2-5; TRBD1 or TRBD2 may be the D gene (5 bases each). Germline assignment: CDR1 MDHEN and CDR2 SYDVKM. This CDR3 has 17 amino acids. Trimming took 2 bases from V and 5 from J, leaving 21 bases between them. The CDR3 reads CASSLGLFGGISETQYF. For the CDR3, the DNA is TGTGCCAGCAGTTTAGGTCTATTTGGGGGTATTAGCGAGACCCAGTACTTC.

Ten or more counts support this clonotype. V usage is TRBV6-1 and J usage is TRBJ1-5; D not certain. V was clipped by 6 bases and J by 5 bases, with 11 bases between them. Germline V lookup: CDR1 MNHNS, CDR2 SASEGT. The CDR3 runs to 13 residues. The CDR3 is CASRMTRDQPQHF. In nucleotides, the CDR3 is TGTGCCAGCAGAATGACGCGAGATCAGCCCCAGCATTTT.

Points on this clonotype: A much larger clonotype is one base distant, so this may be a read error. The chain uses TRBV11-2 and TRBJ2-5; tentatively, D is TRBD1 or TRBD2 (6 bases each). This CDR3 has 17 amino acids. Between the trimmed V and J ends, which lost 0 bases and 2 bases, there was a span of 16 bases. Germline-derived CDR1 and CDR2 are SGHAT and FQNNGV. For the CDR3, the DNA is TGTGCCAGCAGCTTAGATAGGGGGAGGCCTAAACAAGAGACCCAGTACTTC. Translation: CASSLDRGRPKQETQYF. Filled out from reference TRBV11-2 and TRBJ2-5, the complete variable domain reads EAGVAQSPRYKIIEKRQSVAFWCNPISGHATLYWYQQILGQGPKLLIQFQNNGVVDDSQLPKDRFSAERLKGVDSTLKIQPAKLEDSAVYLCASSLDRGRPKQETQYFGPGTRLLVL.

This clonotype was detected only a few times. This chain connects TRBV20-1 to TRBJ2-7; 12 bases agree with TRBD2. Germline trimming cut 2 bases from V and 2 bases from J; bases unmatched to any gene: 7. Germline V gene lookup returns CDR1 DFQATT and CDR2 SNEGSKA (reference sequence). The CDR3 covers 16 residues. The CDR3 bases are TGCAGTGCTAGATCAATCCGACTAGCGGGGGCCTACGAGCAGTACTTC. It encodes CSARSIRLAGAYEQYF.

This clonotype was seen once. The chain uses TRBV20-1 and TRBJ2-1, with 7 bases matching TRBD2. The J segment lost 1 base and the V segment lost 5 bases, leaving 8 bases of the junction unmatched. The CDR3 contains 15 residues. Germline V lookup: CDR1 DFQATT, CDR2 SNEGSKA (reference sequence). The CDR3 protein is CSACSGRQSYNEQFF. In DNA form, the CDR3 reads TGCAGTGCTTGTAGCGGGCGTCAGTCCTACAATGAGCAGTTCTTC.

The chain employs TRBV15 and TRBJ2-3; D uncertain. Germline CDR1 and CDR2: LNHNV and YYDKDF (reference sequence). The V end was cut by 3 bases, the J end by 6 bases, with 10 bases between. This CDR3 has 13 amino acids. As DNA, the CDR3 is TGTGCCACCAGCAGTACGGGCTTGGATACGCAGTATTTT. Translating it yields CATSSTGLDTQYF.

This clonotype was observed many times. CDR3 DNA sequence: TGCAGTGCTAGAGACCCGGAGGGGATGTACACTGAAGCTTTCTTT. Protein product: CSARDPEGMYTEAFF. This sequence joins TRBV20-1 and TRBJ1-1, with a possible D match to TRBD1 (5 bases). The ends were cut back, 0 bases at V and 3 bases at J, with 14 bases in the middle. The CDR3 has 15 amino acids. Germline V gene lookup returns CDR1 DFQATT and CDR2 SNEGSKA (reference sequence).

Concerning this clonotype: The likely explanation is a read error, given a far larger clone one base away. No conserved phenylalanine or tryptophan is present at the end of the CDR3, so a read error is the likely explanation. CDR3 region: CASSPTSETQYS. The CDR3 region has the DNA TGTGCCAGCAGCCCGACATCGGAGACCCAGTACTCC. The genes are TRBV12-3 or TRBV12-4 and TRBJ2-4, with D hard to call. The last part of the DNA fits TRBJ2-5 better; the J call may be wrong. The CDR3 runs 12 residues.

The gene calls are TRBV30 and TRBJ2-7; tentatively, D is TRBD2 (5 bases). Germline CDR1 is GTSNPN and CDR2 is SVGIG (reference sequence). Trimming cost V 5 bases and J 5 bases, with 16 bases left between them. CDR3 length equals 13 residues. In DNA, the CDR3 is TGTGCCTGGGGGCCACTGGACGGGGACGAGCAGTACTTC. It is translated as CAWGPLDGDEQYF.

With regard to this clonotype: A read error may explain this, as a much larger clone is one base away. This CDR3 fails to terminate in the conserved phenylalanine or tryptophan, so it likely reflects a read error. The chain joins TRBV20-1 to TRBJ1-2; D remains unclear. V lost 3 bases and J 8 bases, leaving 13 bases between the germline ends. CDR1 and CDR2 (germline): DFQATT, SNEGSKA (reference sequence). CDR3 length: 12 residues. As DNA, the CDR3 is TGCAGTGCTAGCCTCACAACTTGGGGCTACACCGTC. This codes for CSASLTTWGYTV.

The CDR3 DNA reads TGTGCCAGCGTTGGCCCCACTAGCGGGAGGTTCACAGATACGCAGTATTTT. This gives the protein CASVGPTSGRFTDTQYF. The chain uses TRBV6-1 and TRBJ2-3, with 12 bases aligning to TRBD2. Trimming took 8 bases from V and 2 from J; bases not matched to a gene: 11. This CDR3 has 17 residues. In germline, CDR1 is MNHNS, CDR2 SASEGT.